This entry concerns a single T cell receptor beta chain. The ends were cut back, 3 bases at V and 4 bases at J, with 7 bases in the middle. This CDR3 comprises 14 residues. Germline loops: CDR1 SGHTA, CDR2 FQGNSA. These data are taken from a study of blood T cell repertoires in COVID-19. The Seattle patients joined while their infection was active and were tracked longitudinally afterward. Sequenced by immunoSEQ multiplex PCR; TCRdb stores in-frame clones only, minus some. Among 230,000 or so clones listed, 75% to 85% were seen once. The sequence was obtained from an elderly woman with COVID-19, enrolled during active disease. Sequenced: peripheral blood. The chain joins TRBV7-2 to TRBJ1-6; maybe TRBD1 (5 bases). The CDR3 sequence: CASSLGLYNSPLHF. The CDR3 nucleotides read TGTGCCAGCAGCTTGGGACTGTATAATTCACCCCTCCACTTT.